This TCR beta chain was obtained from a study of beta chain features in type 1 diabetes. Sorting based on CD45RO/CCR7/CD25/CD127/CD95/CD27 separated CD4+ naive, central memory, regulatory and stem cell-like memory cells. General study results and limits: PCR might preferentially amplify shorter templates, equally in patients and controls.

The sample holds a few counts of this clone. What it recognizes is unknown. CDR3 size: 14 residues. In germline, CDR1 is SNHLY, CDR2 FYNNEI. V shed 5 bases and J 8 bases; nucleotides not matched to a gene: 5. Every bit of the isolated RNA underwent reverse transcription, so sequencing read expressed TCRB transcripts. Repertoires were generated with immunoSEQ multiplex PCR, while TCRdb's copy carries only in-frame clones and drops some. Found here are a few hundred thousand clones, roughly 13% of them singletons; the top ten hold roughly 0.033%. The sequenced sample consisted of naive CD4+ T cells from blood. The TCR comes from a young man in good health. The rearrangement joins TRBV2 to TRBJ1-4; 10 positions match TRBD1. The CDR3 nucleotides read TGTGCCAGCAGTCGGGACAGGGGAGAGGAAAAACTGTTTTTT. It codes for CASSRDRGEEKLFF.